What follows is one T cell receptor beta chain and its context. This sample is part of a study of blood T cell repertoires in COVID-19. On the study more broadly: COVID-19 samples collected from the United States, Italy and Spain covered acute and convalescent phases. The analysed material was cDNA or gDNA that came from T cells, B-cell-depleted T cells, or PBMCs.

Source study methods: Estimates of nucleated cell counts were drawn from the amplification of reference gene primers. Sequencing used immunoSEQ multiplex PCR; TCRdb keeps in-frame clones, though not all of them. Clonal size and the V and J genes are those of that table, whereas D and trimming came from the DNA. This table has just under 300,000 clones, approximately 86% appearing once. CDR1 is KGHSH, CDR2 LQKENI, per germline. This CDR3 has 14 residues. V was trimmed by 3 bases and J by 0 bases, leaving 8 bases between them. This rearrangement joins TRBV18 to TRBJ1-1; the D is unclear. The receptor was derived from a man in his 70s with acute or convalescent COVID-19. The sample comprised peripheral blood. CDR3 nucleotide sequence: TGTGCCAGCTCACCGGCAGGTATGAACACTGAAGCTTTCTTT. Protein product: CASSPAGMNTEAFF.